These T cell receptor beta chains were read from a single sample in a study of blood T cell repertoires in COVID-19. Sequencing was performed with immunoSEQ multiplex PCR; in TCRdb, only in-frame clones are kept and a portion is missing. The data hold 300,000 to 450,000 clones, with about 88% observed a single time. Specimen: PBMCs or T cells enriched from blood (not recorded which). Receptors originate from a woman aged 18-30 years who had recovered from COVID-19. Both conserved end residues are part of each CDR3. The order of the fields is J gene, D gene, V gene, clone size, CDR3 DNA, CDR3 protein. The D gene is left open where the match is weak. A clone size is listed for some rows: how often the clone was seen (once, few, many), or a class if it is expanded.

>TRBJ2-5|TRBD1|TRBV9|once
TGTGCCAGCACCCGACAGGGGACGGAAGAGACCCAGTACTTC
CASTRQGTEETQYF
>TRBJ2-3|NA|TRBV30|NA
TGTGCCTGGGACTATCGTCCCAGCACAGATACGCAGTATTTT
CAWDYRPSTDTQYF
>TRBJ1-1|NA|TRBV7-9|NA
TGTGCCAGCAGCGGGCCGAACACTGAAGCTTTCTTT
CASSGPNTEAFF
>TRBJ1-1|NA|TRBV4-3|NA
TGCGCCAGCAGCCAGTCCCTAGGGGGTCGGACTGAAGCTTTCTTT
CASSQSLGGRTEAFF
>TRBJ1-2|NA|TRBV27|NA
TGTGCCAGCAGTTCGACAGCATATCTAGGCTATGGCTACACCTTC
CASSSTAYLGYGYTF
>TRBJ1-1|TRBD1|TRBV27|NA
TGTGCCATCCTGGGACAGGGCCTGAACACTGAAGCTTTCTTT
CAILGQGLNTEAFF
>TRBJ2-7|TRBD2|TRBV7-2|NA
TGTGCCAGCAGCCCTAGCGGGGGGGCCTACGAGCAGTACTTC
CASSPSGGAYEQYF
>TRBJ2-4|NA|TRBV5-6|NA
TGTGCCAGCAGCTTGGTCGACCGGGACAAAAACATTCAGTACTTC
CASSLVDRDKNIQYF
>TRBJ1-2|NA|TRBV18|once
TGTGCCAGCTCAGCGGACACGTACTATGGCTACACCTTC
CASSADTYYGYTF
>TRBJ2-3|TRBD2|TRBV10-1|NA
TGCGCCAGCAGTGAGTCCGAGCGGGGGGGGAGTGATACGCAGTATTTT
CASSESERGGSDTQYF
>TRBJ1-1|NA|TRBV15|NA
TGTGCCACCAGCAGAGCTGTGAACACTGAAGCTTTCTTT
CATSRAVNTEAFF
>TRBJ1-1|TRBD1|TRBV5-1|NA
TGCGCCAGCAGCTGGGACAGGGGGCGGGAAGGGGCTTTCTTT
CASSWDRGREGAFF
>TRBJ2-2|TRBD2|TRBV3-1/TRBV3-2|NA
TGTGCCAGCACCCTTATAGCGGGTACGAACACCGGGGAGCTGTTTTTT
CASTLIAGTNTGELFF
>TRBJ1-1|NA|TRBV10-3|NA
TGTGCCATCTCCCTTAACAGGGTGACGGACACTGAAGCTTTCTTT
CAISLNRVTDTEAFF
>TRBJ2-2|TRBD1|TRBV6-5|NA
TGTGCCAGCAGTCTTGACAGGGGGAACACCGGGGAGCTGTTTTTT
CASSLDRGNTGELFF
>TRBJ2-5|TRBD1|TRBV9|NA
TGTGCCAGCAGCACAGGACAGGACATCGGGGAGACCCAGTACTTC
CASSTGQDIGETQYF
>TRBJ2-3|NA|TRBV11-1|NA
TGTGCCAGCAGCTTAGCAGCCGGCACAGATACGCAGTATTTT
CASSLAAGTDTQYF
>TRBJ2-7|NA|TRBV7-3|NA
TGTGCCAGCAGCTTAAGCCCGGGTCCGGGGAGCGAGCAGTACTTC
CASSLSPGPGSEQYF